This section outlines one TCR beta chain sequence together with its context. The antigen is not known. The repertoire was sequenced with immunoSEQ multiplex PCR; TCRdb's copy has only in-frame clones and lacks some. This repertoire shows about 53,000 clones, more than 75% found once; its top ten account for around 2.3%. This record comes from a study of OX40 agonist ivuxolimab in advanced cancers. Study background: Patients received intravenous ivuxolimab every 2 weeks at 0.01 to 10 mg/kg. General observations from the study: On average, CD8+ T cells had more expanded clones than CD4+.

Patients with a history of autoimmune disease or on systemic immunosuppression were excluded. Blood specimens came from baseline, cycle 4 day 1, and cycle 7 day 1. The source of this sequence is an adult with an advanced solid tumor such as melanoma, head and neck, liver or kidney cancer. Sequencing used CD4+ or CD8+ T cells sorted from blood, obtained in a trial of the OX40 agonist ivuxolimab.

CDR3 sequence: CATTPLYAEAFF. CDR3 nucleotide sequence: TGTGCCACCACCCCACTTTACGCTGAAGCTTTCTTT. The J gene is TRBJ1-1, the V gene TRBV7-2; the D is unclear. The CDR3 consists of 12 residues. The V end lost 10 bases, the J end lost 6 bases, and 15 bases lay between the germline ends. Germline assignment: CDR1 SGHTA and CDR2 FQGNSA.